These T cell receptor beta chains were read from a single sample in a study of blood T cell repertoires in COVID-19. Repertoires were generated with immunoSEQ multiplex PCR, while TCRdb's copy carries only in-frame clones and drops some. The sample consists of about 230,000 clones, over 80% of them appearing once. The sample consisted of peripheral blood. These receptor sequences come from a man in his forties with acute or convalescent COVID-19. Both conserved end residues are part of each CDR3. The D gene is left open where the match is weak. Not every row has a clone size; where given, it reads once, few, many or a size class.

size: .; J: TRBJ2-1; D: .; V: TRBV30; length: 16; CDR3: CAWSVSGGAPYNEQFF; DNA: TGTGCCTGGAGTGTTTCTGGCGGGGCCCCCTACAATGAGCAGTTCTTC
size: once; J: TRBJ2-4; D: TRBD1; V: TRBV28; length: 11; CDR3: CASSPRTGLYF; DNA: TGTGCCAGCAGTCCGAGGACAGGGCTGTACTTC
size: .; J: TRBJ1-1; D: .; V: TRBV7-8; length: 15; CDR3: CASSPRNGANTEAFF; DNA: TGTGCCAGCAGCCCCAGAAATGGGGCAAACACTGAAGCTTTCTTT
size: .; J: TRBJ1-1; D: TRBD1; V: TRBV30; length: 12; CDR3: CAGAAGGSEAFF; DNA: TGTGCGGGGGCGGCAGGGGGCTCTGAAGCTTTCTTT
size: .; J: TRBJ2-1; D: .; V: TRBV27; length: 15; CDR3: CASSLSPRGNNEQFF; DNA: TGTGCCAGCAGTTTATCGCCCCGCGGGAACAATGAGCAGTTCTTC
size: .; J: TRBJ1-1; D: TRBD1; V: TRBV19; length: 14; CDR3: CASSRRQGFTEAFF; DNA: TGTGCCAGTAGTAGGAGACAGGGTTTCACTGAAGCTTTCTTT
size: .; J: TRBJ2-1; D: .; V: TRBV25-1; length: 14; CDR3: CASRGRGTPNEQFF; DNA: TGTGCCAGCAGGGGACGGGGGACCCCAAATGAGCAGTTCTTC
size: .; J: TRBJ2-5; D: TRBD2; V: TRBV18; length: 15; CDR3: CASSPLSSGGETQYF; DNA: TGTGCCAGCTCACCCCTGAGCTCGGGGGGAGAGACCCAGTACTTC
size: .; J: TRBJ1-4; D: TRBD1; V: TRBV5-6; length: 16; CDR3: CASSQATGGENEKLFF; DNA: TGTGCCAGCAGCCAGGCCACAGGGGGTGAAAATGAAAAACTGTTTTTT
size: .; J: TRBJ2-6; D: .; V: TRBV5-5; length: 16; CDR3: CASSQTLASGANVLTF; DNA: TGTGCCAGCAGCCAAACCCTAGCGTCTGGGGCCAACGTCCTGACTTTC
size: .; J: TRBJ1-2; D: TRBD1; V: TRBV7-9; length: 15; CDR3: CASSLGTGGLRSYTF; DNA: TGTGCCAGCAGCTTAGGGACAGGGGGTCTCAGGAGCTACACCTTC
size: .; J: TRBJ1-1; D: TRBD1; V: TRBV10-3; length: 14; CDR3: CAIRSTGGSSEAFF; DNA: TGTGCCATCAGATCAACAGGGGGCAGTTCGGAAGCTTTCTTT
size: .; J: TRBJ1-2; D: .; V: TRBV18; length: 13; CDR3: CASTTTANYGYTF; DNA: TGTGCCAGCACCACGACAGCAAACTATGGCTACACCTTC
size: .; J: TRBJ1-3; D: .; V: TRBV7-2; length: 14; CDR3: CASSLGGTGNTIYF; DNA: TGTGCCAGCAGCTTAGGAGGGACAGGAAACACCATATATTTT
size: .; J: TRBJ2-1; D: .; V: TRBV5-1; length: 16; CDR3: CASSLEALASYNEQFF; DNA: TGCGCCAGCAGCTTGGAAGCCCTAGCGTCCTACAATGAGCAGTTCTTC
size: .; J: TRBJ2-5; D: .; V: TRBV30; length: 14; CDR3: CAWDGVSGQETQYF; DNA: TGTGCCTGGGACGGGGTTAGCGGTCAAGAGACCCAGTACTTC
size: .; J: TRBJ2-3; D: .; V: TRBV9; length: 15; CDR3: CASSVGISSTDTQYF; DNA: TGTGCCAGCAGCGTAGGTATCAGTAGCACAGATACGCAGTATTTT
size: .; J: TRBJ1-2; D: .; V: TRBV11-2; length: 15; CDR3: CASTTPRGYGYGYTF; DNA: TGTGCCAGCACCACACCGCGGGGCTATGGGTATGGCTACACCTTC
size: .; J: TRBJ2-1; D: TRBD2; V: TRBV5-4; length: 15; CDR3: CASSLALAGDNEQFF; DNA: TGTGCCAGCAGCTTGGCGCTAGCGGGAGACAATGAGCAGTTCTTC
size: .; J: TRBJ2-5; D: TRBD2; V: TRBV5-4; length: 15; CDR3: CASSPPLAGVETQYF; DNA: TGTGCCAGCAGCCCGCCGCTAGCGGGAGTAGAGACCCAGTACTTC
size: once; J: TRBJ1-1; D: TRBD1; V: TRBV18; length: 13; CDR3: CASSPDRDAEAFF; DNA: TGTGCCAGCTCACCTGACAGGGACGCCGAAGCTTTCTTT
size: .; J: TRBJ1-1; D: TRBD1; V: TRBV7-6; length: 16; CDR3: CASSARLGQGAIEAFF; DNA: TGTGCCAGCAGCGCCCGATTGGGACAGGGGGCGATTGAAGCTTTCTTT
size: .; J: TRBJ1-1; D: .; V: TRBV20-1; length: 13; CDR3: CSASDPGLTEAFF; DNA: TGCAGTGCTAGTGACCCGGGACTCACCGAAGCTTTCTTT
size: .; J: TRBJ1-4; D: .; V: TRBV7-8; length: 12; CDR3: CASSGGNEKLFF; DNA: TGTGCCAGCAGCGGGGGCAATGAAAAACTGTTTTTT
size: .; J: TRBJ1-6; D: .; V: TRBV5-3; length: 13; CDR3: CATRLVLNSPLHF; DNA: TGTGCCACACGGTTGGTGTTGAATTCACCCCTCCACTTT
size: .; J: TRBJ2-3; D: TRBD2; V: TRBV3-1/TRBV3-2; length: 17; CDR3: CASSQDIPGRPQDTQYF; DNA: TGTGCCAGCAGCCAAGATATACCCGGGAGGCCGCAGGATACGCAGTATTTT
size: .; J: TRBJ1-1; D: .; V: TRBV9; length: 14; CDR3: CASTSFGGSTEAFF; DNA: TGTGCCAGCACCTCCTTCGGCGGTTCCACTGAAGCTTTCTTT
size: .; J: TRBJ2-1; D: TRBD2; V: TRBV7-8; length: 15; CDR3: CASSTGTSGRNEQFF; DNA: TGTGCCAGCAGCACAGGGACTAGCGGGAGAAATGAGCAGTTCTTC
size: .; J: TRBJ2-1; D: .; V: TRBV10-3; length: 15; CDR3: CAIRDAGVLLNEQFF; DNA: TGTGCCATAAGAGATGCGGGCGTCCTCCTCAATGAGCAGTTCTTC
size: few; J: TRBJ1-5; D: .; V: TRBV12-3/TRBV12-4; length: 13; CDR3: CASSFSSIQPQHF; DNA: TGTGCCAGCAGTTTTAGTTCTATTCAGCCCCAGCATTTT